This record covers a single T cell receptor beta chain. Between the trimmed V and J ends, which lost 8 bases and 1 base, there was a span of 8 bases. The CDR3 length is 13 residues. Germline values: CDR1 MNHEY, CDR2 SVGAGI. This sample stems from a study of blood T cell repertoires in COVID-19. The wider study: In each case, the material was cDNA or gDNA derived from T cells, B-cell-depleted T cells, or PBMCs.

Profiling relied on immunoSEQ multiplex PCR, and the TCRdb table lists in-frame clones only, not all of them. Of roughly 100,000 clones in the sample, under 90% were seen once. The sample comprised peripheral blood. The receptor was isolated from an elderly man with acute or convalescent COVID-19. The V call is TRBV6-5, the J call TRBJ2-2, with a possible D match to TRBD1 (5 bases). CDR3 in DNA: TGTGCCAGCCACCAGGGGAACACCGGGGAGCTGTTTTTT. Amino acid sequence: CASHQGNTGELFF.